This TCR beta chain was sequenced for a study of beta chain features in type 1 diabetes. As concerns this clone: Its target is not known.

Findings and caveats of the study: In comparison with healthy donors, patients had naive, central memory and Treg TCRB repertoires that appeared more similar. Researchers could not determine here whether HLA type influences TCRB rearrangement.

Sorting based on CD45RO/CCR7/CD25/CD127/CD95/CD27 separated CD4+ naive, central memory, regulatory and stem cell-like memory cells. CDR3 length equals 13 residues. Trimming took off 4 bases at V and 2 bases at J, with 7 bases between the two ends. CDR1 MNHEY and CDR2 SMNVEV come from the germline V gene (reference sequence). As every portion of the isolated RNA was reverse transcribed, the sequencing read expressed TCRB transcripts. Measured with immunoSEQ multiplex PCR; TCRdb has only the in-frame clones, and not every one. The sample has 310,000 or so clones, approximately 11% seen once. J is TRBJ2-3 and V is TRBV27; a weak D match, TRBD2 (5 bases). This TCR derives from a woman aged 30 to 39 in good health. Sequenced sample: naive CD4+ T cells from blood. Here the CDR3 DNA reads TGTGCCAGCAGTTGGAGGCCCACAGATACGCAGTATTTT. Residues: CASSWRPTDTQYF.